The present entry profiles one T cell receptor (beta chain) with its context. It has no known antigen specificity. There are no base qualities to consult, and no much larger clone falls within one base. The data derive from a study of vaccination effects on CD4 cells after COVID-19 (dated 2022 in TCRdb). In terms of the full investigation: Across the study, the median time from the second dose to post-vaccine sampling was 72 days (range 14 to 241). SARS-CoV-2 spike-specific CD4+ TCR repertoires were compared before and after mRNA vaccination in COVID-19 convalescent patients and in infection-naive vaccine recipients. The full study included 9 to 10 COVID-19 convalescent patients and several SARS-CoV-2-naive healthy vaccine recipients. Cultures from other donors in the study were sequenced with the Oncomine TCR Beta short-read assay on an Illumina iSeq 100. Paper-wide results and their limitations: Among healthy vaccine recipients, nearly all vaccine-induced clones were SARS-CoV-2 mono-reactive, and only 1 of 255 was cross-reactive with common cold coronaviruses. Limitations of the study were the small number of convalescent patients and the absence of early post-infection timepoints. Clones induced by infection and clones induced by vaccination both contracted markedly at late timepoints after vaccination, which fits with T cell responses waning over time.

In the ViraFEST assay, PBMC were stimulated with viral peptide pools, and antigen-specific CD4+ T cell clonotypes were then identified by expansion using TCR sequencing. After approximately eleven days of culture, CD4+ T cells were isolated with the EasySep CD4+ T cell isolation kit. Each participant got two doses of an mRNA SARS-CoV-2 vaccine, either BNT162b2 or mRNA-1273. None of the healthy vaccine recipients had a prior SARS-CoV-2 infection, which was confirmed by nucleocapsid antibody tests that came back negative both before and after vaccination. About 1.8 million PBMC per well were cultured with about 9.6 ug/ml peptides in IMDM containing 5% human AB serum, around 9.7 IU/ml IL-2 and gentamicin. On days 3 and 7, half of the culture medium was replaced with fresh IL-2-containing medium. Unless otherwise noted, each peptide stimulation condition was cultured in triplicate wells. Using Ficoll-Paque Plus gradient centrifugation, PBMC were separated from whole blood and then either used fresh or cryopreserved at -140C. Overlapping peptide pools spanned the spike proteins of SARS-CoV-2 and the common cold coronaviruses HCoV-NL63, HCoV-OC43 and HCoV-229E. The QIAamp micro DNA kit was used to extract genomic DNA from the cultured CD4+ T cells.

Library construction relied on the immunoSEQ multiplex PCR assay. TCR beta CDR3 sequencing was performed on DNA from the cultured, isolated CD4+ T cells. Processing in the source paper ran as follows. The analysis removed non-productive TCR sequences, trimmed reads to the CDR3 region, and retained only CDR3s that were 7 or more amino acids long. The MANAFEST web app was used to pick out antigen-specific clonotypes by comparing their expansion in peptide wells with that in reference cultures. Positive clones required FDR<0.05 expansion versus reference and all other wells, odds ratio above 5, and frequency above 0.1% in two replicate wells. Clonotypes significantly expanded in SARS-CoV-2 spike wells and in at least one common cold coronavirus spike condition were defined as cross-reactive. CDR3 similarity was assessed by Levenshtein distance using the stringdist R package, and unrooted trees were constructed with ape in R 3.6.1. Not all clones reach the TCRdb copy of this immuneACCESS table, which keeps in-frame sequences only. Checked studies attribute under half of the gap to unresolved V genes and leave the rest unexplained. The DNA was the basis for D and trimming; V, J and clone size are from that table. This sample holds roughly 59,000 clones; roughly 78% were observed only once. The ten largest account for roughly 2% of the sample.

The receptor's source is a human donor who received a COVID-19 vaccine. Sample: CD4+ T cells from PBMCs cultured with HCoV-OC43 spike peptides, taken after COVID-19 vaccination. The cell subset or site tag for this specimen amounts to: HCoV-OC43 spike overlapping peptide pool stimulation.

In nucleotides, the sequence is TGTGCCAGCAGCTTGGTGCGGAGCTCTGGGGCCAACGTCCTGACTTTC. Its protein product is CASSLVRSSGANVLTF. The V and J genes are TRBV5-6 and TRBJ2-6, with the D gene call left open. Spanning cysteine to phenylalanine, the CDR3 consists of 16 amino acids. Of the read, only the CDR3 DNA is kept; its 48 bases are in frame from base 1. Sequences SGHDT (CDR1) and YYEEEE (CDR2) are obtained from the germline V gene. V is clipped by 0 bases and J by 0 bases, and the sequence between their germline boundaries is 7 bases long.